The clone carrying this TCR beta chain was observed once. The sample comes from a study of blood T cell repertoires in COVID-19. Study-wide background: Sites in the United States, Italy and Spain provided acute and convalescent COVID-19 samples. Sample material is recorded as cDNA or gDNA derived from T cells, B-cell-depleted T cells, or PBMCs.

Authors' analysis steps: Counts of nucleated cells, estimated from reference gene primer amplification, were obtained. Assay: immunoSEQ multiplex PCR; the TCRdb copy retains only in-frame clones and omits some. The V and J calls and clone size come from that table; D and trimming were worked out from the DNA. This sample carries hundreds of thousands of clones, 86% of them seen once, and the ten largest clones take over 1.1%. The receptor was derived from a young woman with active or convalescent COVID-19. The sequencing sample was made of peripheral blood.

This CDR3 is CASSLVLSSYEQYF. DNA for the CDR3: TGTGCCAGCAGCTTAGTTCTTTCCTCCTACGAGCAGTACTTC. The chain uses TRBV11-2 and TRBJ2-7, with D unclear. V lost 1 base, J lost 0 bases, and 7 bases lay in between. This CDR3 region has 14 residues. Germline loops: CDR1 SGHAT, CDR2 FQNNGV.